This T cell receptor (beta chain) was identified in a study of beta chain features in type 1 diabetes (dated by TCRdb to the late 2010s). At the level of the whole study: Patients and healthy donors did not differ in mean age, gender distribution, total cell number or subset yield. In the study, TCRB repertoires of sorted circulating CD4+ T cell subsets from recently diagnosed type 1 diabetes patients were compared with those of matched healthy donors. Regulatory and stem cell-like memory subsets were isolated from only 8 patients and roughly eight healthy donors, whereas naive and central memory subsets came from all 28 donors. A total of 107,917,701 sorted cells were examined across all samples, and the number of cells per subset was strongly correlated with RNA yield.

From each donor, a single peripheral blood sample of 95 to 150 mL on average was drawn into heparinised tubes. A BD FACSAria II was used to sort naive, central memory, regulatory and stem cell-like memory CD4+ T cells with a panel that included CD45RO, CCR7, CD25, CD127, CD95 and CD27. Purity was above 95% for every sorted population. PBMCs were isolated immediately by Lymphoprep density gradient centrifugation and stained directly without culture. Samples were stained and sorted in pairs, with one healthy donor and one patient per experiment, so that batch effects were minimized. As encoded in the germline V gene, CDR1 is LGHNA while CDR2 is YSLEER. Ends trimmed: V by 1 base, J by 1 base; bases unmatched to a gene: 3. Spanning cysteine to phenylalanine, the CDR3 consists of 16 amino acids. Kept here is only the CDR3 DNA, which spans 48 bases and is read in frame from base 1. The High Capacity cDNA Reverse Transcription Kit was used to reverse transcribe all of the isolated RNA, meaning that expressed TCRB transcripts were what got sequenced. Naive, central memory and regulatory T cell samples underwent deep immunoSEQ sequencing, averaging roughly 3.3 million total reads per sample. Sorted cells were lysed in RLT buffer, and RNA was extracted using DNase-treated RNeasy Micro or Mini kits according to cell number. Each cell subset was processed on its own to prevent cross-contamination, while patient and healthy donor samples were processed together. The immunoSEQ multiplex PCR was used to amplify TCRB sequences from cDNA, yielding 87-bp fragments that span the CDR3 region. Sequencing of the amplicons was done on the Illumina HiSeq platform. Per the authors' processing: PCR bias was corrected computationally using synthetic template baselines, and reads within Hamming distance 2 were collapsed, with unmergeable singletons discarded. Reads were aligned against IMGT to assign V, D and J genes, CDR3 length and insertions or deletions at six rearrangement sites. Within each subset, clonotype counts were normalized to sorted cell number, after which true diversity and Gini coefficients were computed with the tcR R package. The overlap coefficient, calculated on TCRB nucleotide sequences, was used to quantify repertoire sharing. Out-of-frame TCRB sequences from naive cells were analyzed to stand in for the pre-selection repertoire. Drawn from immuneACCESS, this table holds only the in-frame rearrangements with V and J called that TCRdb kept. Clones are partly lost; checked studies trace under half to an unresolved V gene and leave the rest unexplained. V, J and clone size were drawn from that table, and D and trimming were deduced from the DNA. For this sample the table gives under 450,000 clones, of which more than 11% were detected only once. Of the sample, 0.035% to 0.045% falls within the top ten clones.

This clone was observed a handful of times. It has no known antigen specificity. No base quality information exists; no much larger clone differs at one position. Overall results and qualifications from the work: PCR may preferentially amplify shorter templates, but because patient and control samples were amplified and corrected together, any resulting skew would affect both groups equally. HLA sub-analyses involved small numbers of individuals, so any influence of HLA type on TCRB rearrangement remained unresolved. Sequencing cDNA rather than genomic DNA could over-represent highly expressing activated cells, although activation and CD3 levels did not differ between groups. Patients with type 1 diabetes made fewer insertions and deleted more nucleotides at VDJ recombination sites, implying thymic rearrangement abnormalities. A moderate but significant shortening of TCRB CDR3 length was observed in type 1 diabetes patients in all four CD4+ subsets. Naive, central memory and regulatory TCRB repertoires appeared to be more alike among patients than among healthy donors.

The sequenced sample consisted of naive CD4+ T cells from blood. The cell subset or site tag for this specimen amounts to: true naive CD4+ T cells. This receptor was taken from a man younger than 40 in good health. This sequence uses TRBV4-3 and TRBJ2-5; 10 bases in the junction line up with TRBD2. The CDR3 loop reads CASSQGASGGQETQYF. The sequenced DNA: TGCGCCAGCAGCCAAGGGGCTAGCGGGGGCCAAGAGACCCAGTACTTC.